This T cell receptor (beta chain) was identified during a study of cytomegalovirus exposure and HLA in healthy donors (dated by TCRdb to the late 2010s). As for the study more broadly: An earlier analysis of about 530 of the donors reported about 280 Gb of sequence data and 117 million unique TCR beta sequences obtained from about 200 million T cells. A later analysis re-analyzed previously published TCR beta repertoires from 666 donors and added high-resolution HLA genotyping to study TCR occurrence patterns. The study aimed to test whether signatures of past pathogen exposure could be identified by cataloging public T cell receptors. Among 398 genotyped donors of the cohort, an average of approximately 200,000 unique TCR beta nucleotide sequences was sequenced per donor, of which 15% to 20% were non-productive. The T cell repertoires of several hundred subjects were profiled by immunosequencing and related to cytomegalovirus serostatus. In an earlier analysis of 500 to 650 of the donors, high-throughput TCR beta sequencing was used to judge whether each TCR beta V gene segment behaved as functional or pseudogenic. Both class I and class II loci were covered by HLA typing, at four-digit resolution. To predict cytomegalovirus infection status, the study brought together high-throughput TCR immunosequencing, statistical association of individual TCRs with disease status, and machine learning. Typing coverage varied by locus: roughly 629-640 donors for A, B, C, DRB1 and DQB1; about 520 for DQA1; more than 600 for DPA1; approximately 450 for DPB1. Five DR-DQ haplotypes were treated as single units for association and clustering because of strong linkage in the cohort. An early release covering approximately 600 HLA-typed donors comprised 300 to 350 gigabases of sequencing data and tens of millions of unique TCR sequences. A later genetic analysis used genome-wide SNP genotypes for about 65% of the roughly 670 donors, treating that subset as a discovery cohort. All discovery cohort repertoires had been generated using a single sequencing platform. The genetic ancestry cluster associated with self-reported Caucasian donors included around 76% of the 300 to 400 genotyped donors. Donor age, sex, ethnicity and CMV serostatus were compiled alongside the repertoire data. Besides the first cohort of 666 subjects, a separate validation cohort made up of 120 or so different subjects was used. Rather than drawing on any new phenotypic data, the later analysis identified candidate immune exposures from TCR beta sequences and the way those sequences occurred across donors. The study at large found these results: Correlated functional status among segregating V segments might reflect linkage disequilibrium, but an unknown experimental factor could not be ruled out. The 87-base-pair reads could not distinguish some IMGT-functional V segments, including TRBV6-2 and TRBV6-3, so those segments were excluded. Because some donors lacked HLA typing at each locus, the association tests relied only on the typed subset. A later analysis reported that several top co-occurrence clusters appeared linked to parvovirus B19, influenza, CMV and Epstein-Barr virus. In a later genetic analysis, a missense DCLRE1C variant was associated with V-gene and J-gene trimming of TCR beta chains, and the association was replicated in an independent cohort. Immune exposure information for the cohort was limited to CMV serostatus. In a later analysis, HLA-associated TCR beta chains showed more clonal expansion and lower generation probabilities than non-associated chains that were equally common. According to the authors, the approach could potentially be generalized to other disease states and immunological phenotypes. In an earlier analysis of more than 450 of the donors, most TCR beta V segments were observed in productive rearrangements about 87% or about 30% of the time, broadly matching IMGT annotations. A further reported finding was that TCR beta sequences accurately predicted the HLA-A and HLA-B alleles for most subjects in the first cohort. A cluster of highly shared sequence variants was judged likely to represent a technical artifact of the sequencing pipeline. According to a later analysis, most CMV-associated TCR beta chains appeared to be HLA-restricted, and the HLA associations seemed to be driven largely by CMV exposure. Cytomegalovirus status was reported to be diagnosed by the classifier with high specificity and sensitivity in both the original and validation cohorts. Specific HLA alleles were associated with 15,000 to 20,000 TCR beta sequences at a false discovery rate of 0.05 in a later analysis. In this cohort, only TCR beta chains were sequenced, and detectable features were limited by the absence of alpha or paired-chain data. The study listed 150 to 200 TCR beta chains as associated with cytomegalovirus. Across donors, most TCR sequences were observed very rarely, whereas some public TCRs were present in many individuals. Because counts were too low, around 18 rarely observed V segments, including chromosome 9 orphons, were left out of the earlier analysis of over 550 of the donors. The presence/absence analyses assumed that sequencing depth was roughly uniform across donors, and that assumption may not be true. When HLA alleles, especially DR and DQ, strongly co-occurred, TCR associations were difficult to assign to individual alleles. A later analysis found that TCR association rates varied across HLA loci, with DRB1 alleles showing the most associated TCRs and HLA-C alleles the fewest. A later genetic analysis reported fewer N-insertions in productive TCRs among donors in an Asian-associated ancestry cluster than the approximately 670-donor mean. Three of the identified cytomegalovirus-associated TCR beta chains were confirmed in vitro to be specific for cytomegalovirus antigens.

The cohort was made up of 500 to 800 healthy bone marrow donors. At the time of sampling, all cohort members were nominally healthy, though unrecorded immune exposures were likely present. CMV serostatus was positive for roughly 290 and negative for about half of the roughly 670 cohort members, and was not recorded for this donor. A peripheral blood sample was collected from each donor, and TCR beta sequencing was performed on peripheral blood mononuclear cells. The Qiagen DNeasy Blood Extraction Kit was used to extract genomic DNA from the blood cell samples. The germline V gene yields SGHRS for CDR1 and YFSETQ for CDR2. Including the terminal cysteine and phenylalanine, the CDR3 comprises 15 residues. Only the CDR3 DNA is retained, 45 bases long and in frame from the first base. A distance of 19 bases separates the germline ends of V and J, which lose 10 bases and 2 bases respectively. A remark on this clone: The antigen it binds to is not known. It has no much larger one-base neighbor in the sample; base qualities were not kept.

Receptor amplification or capture employed the immunoSEQ multiplex PCR assay. A mixture of 60 forward primers for TCR Vbeta segments and 13 reverse primers for TCR Jbeta segments was used in the multiplex PCR. The CDR3 region of rearranged TCR beta genes was amplified from genomic DNA with a multiplex PCR assay. The Illumina HiSeq System was used to sequence the amplified TCR beta libraries as 87-base-pair reads. From the authors' description of their analysis: In a later analysis, tens of millions of unique TCR beta chains were counted across the approximately 640 repertoires, and about 10 million of these chains were shared by at least two donors. To remove PCR and sequencing errors, raw reads were error-corrected and collapsed into unique sequences using a nearest-neighbor algorithm that merged closely related sequences. Alignment of CDR3 sequences to IMGT reference sequences was used to assign V, D and J gene segments. For a sequence to be retained, at least a six-nucleotide match to both a V gene segment and a J gene segment was required. Rearrangements were called productive when the CDR3 lacked stop codons and stayed in frame with V and J; all others were non-productive. Following IMGT convention, CDR3 was defined as the stretch from the second conserved V-encoded cysteine to the conserved J-encoded phenylalanine. The earlier analysis of more than 450 of the donors excluded sequences that lacked an unambiguous match to a single V gene segment. An earlier analysis of almost 600 of the donors classified V segments as functional when productive rearrangements were above 56.7% and as segregating when the standard deviation between donors was above 5%. To diagnose cytomegalovirus status from the catalog of TCR beta chain sequences, a statistical classification framework was built. V and J gene assignment, in a later analysis, came from comparing TCR nucleotide sequences with IMGT/GENE-DB human TR gene sequences. Using the TCRdist pipeline, a later analysis assigned CDR3 sequences along with most-parsimonious VDJ recombination scenarios. In a later analysis, every TCR beta chain was defined by the combination of its CDR3 amino acid sequence and its V-gene family, and reads without a unique V-gene family were dropped. To address suspected cross-contamination and a sequencing artifact, a later analysis removed several hundred highly shared, low-generation-probability nucleotide sequences. For each public chain, a later analysis derived a clonal expansion index from normalized ranks of inferred template counts within each repertoire. A later analysis computed generation probabilities with a VDJ recombination model fitted to out-of-frame rearrangements, and checked the results against IGoR. Hypergeometric tests were used in a later analysis to score TCR-TCR, TCR-HLA and TCR-CMV co-occurrence, with a repertoire-size bias correction applied to the TCR pairs. In a later analysis, false discovery rates were estimated by permuting HLA or CMV assignments 20 times. A later analysis grouped co-occurring TCRs with DBSCAN, adding TCRdist sequence similarity when clustering within HLA-allele-positive subsets. For co-occurrence clustering, repertoires with fewer than 30,000 or more than 120,000 public chains were excluded, along with 4 to 6 repertoires with anomalous nucleotide sharing. Drawn from immuneACCESS, this table holds only the in-frame rearrangements with V and J called that TCRdb kept. Clones are partly lost; checked studies trace under half to an unresolved V gene and leave the rest unexplained. The V and J calls and clone size come from that table; D and trimming were worked out from the DNA. Present in this sample are over 15,000 clones, more than 80% of which were seen just once. Of the sample, 20% to 25% falls within the top ten clones.

The clonotype originates from a human donor in good health. The V gene is TRBV5-1 and the J gene is TRBJ2-1, with TRBD2 perhaps the D gene, on 5 matching bases. The sample comprised PBMCs. CDR3 reads: CAGPSFADTYNEQFF. The sequenced DNA: TGCGCCGGCCCTAGCTTCGCGGATACCTACAATGAGCAGTTCTTC.